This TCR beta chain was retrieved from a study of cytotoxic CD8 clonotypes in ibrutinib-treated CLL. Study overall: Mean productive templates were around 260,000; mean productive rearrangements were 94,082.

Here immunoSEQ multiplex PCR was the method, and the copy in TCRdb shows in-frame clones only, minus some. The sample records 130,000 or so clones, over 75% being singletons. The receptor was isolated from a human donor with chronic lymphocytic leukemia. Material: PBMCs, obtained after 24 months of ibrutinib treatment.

CDR3 nucleotide sequence: TGTGCCAGCAGCTTGCGGCAGACCCAGTACTTC. It codes for CASSLRQTQYF. V gene TRBV5-6 combines with J gene TRBJ2-5; D gene ambiguous. This CDR3 contains 11 residues. CDR1 and CDR2 (germline): SGHDT, YYEEEE. Trimming cost V 1 base and J 6 bases, with 4 bases left between them.